This T cell receptor beta chain came from a study of T cells in Graves' hyperthyroidism and ophthalmopathy. Study-level findings and limits: Most clonotypes expanded in the thyroid (above 0.001) were also present in blood.

This clonotype was seen at least ten times. Antigen specificity is unknown. Amplification of TCR beta CDR3 regions used RNA as the template. The study used the HTBI primer set for a first-round RT-PCR of the TCR CDR3. TCRdb reprocessed the multiplex PCR reads with MiXCR, giving one entry per CDR3 protein. The data hold a few hundred thousand distinct CDR3 sequences, with approximately 14% observed a single time. Per germline, CDR1 DFQATT and CDR2 SNEGSKA (reference sequence). Trimming stripped 3 bases from V and 1 base from J, with 12 bases between. The CDR3 is 15 amino acids. The receptor comes from a woman aged 55-75 years with Graves' ophthalmopathy. Sequencing used blood. The chain couples TRBV20-1 to TRBJ2-2; no firm D call. CDR3 nucleotides: TGCAGTGCTAGTCCGTCGAGTGGGAACACCGGGGAGCTGTTTTTT. As protein: CSASPSSGNTGELFF.